Given below is one T cell receptor beta chain in context. Antigen unknown. This record belongs to a study of shared clonotypes between healthy human individuals. Study as a whole: Used for every donor were three CD4 naive, three CD4 memory, two CD8 naive and one CD8 memory plate.

This CDR3 has 13 residues. V dropped 3 bases and J dropped 3 bases, with 10 bases sitting between them. The germline V gene has CDR1 SGHRS and CDR2 YFSETQ. General observations from the study: Some clonotypes were shared by all four sorted-subset donors, while others were not shared. The non-shared ones had lower generation probabilities than the shared ones.

Over several immunoSEQ plates, each subset's genomic DNA was distributed in even portions. Assay: immunoSEQ multiplex PCR; the TCRdb copy retains only in-frame clones and omits some. The sample has a few hundred thousand clones, under 80% seen once. This TCR came from a man aged 25 to 45 in good health. The chain uses TRBV5-1 and TRBJ2-7; D is unclear. Sequencing was carried out using memory CD4+ T cells sorted from blood. Indicated subset: CD45RA-negative fraction. CDR3 region: CASSSTKDYEQYF. The CDR3 coding sequence is TGCGCCAGCAGCTCTACTAAAGACTACGAGCAGTACTTC.